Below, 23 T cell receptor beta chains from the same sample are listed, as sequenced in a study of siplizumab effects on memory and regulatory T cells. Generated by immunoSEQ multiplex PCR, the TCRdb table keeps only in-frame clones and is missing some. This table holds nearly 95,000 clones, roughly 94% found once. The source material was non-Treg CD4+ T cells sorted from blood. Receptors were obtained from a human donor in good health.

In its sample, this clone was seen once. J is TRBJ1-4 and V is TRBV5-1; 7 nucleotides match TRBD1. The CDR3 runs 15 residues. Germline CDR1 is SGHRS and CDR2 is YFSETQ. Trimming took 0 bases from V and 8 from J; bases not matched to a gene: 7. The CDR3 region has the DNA TGCGCCAGCAGCTTGGCCTGGGGGGACAGCGAAAAACTGTTTTTT. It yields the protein CASSLAWGDSEKLFF.

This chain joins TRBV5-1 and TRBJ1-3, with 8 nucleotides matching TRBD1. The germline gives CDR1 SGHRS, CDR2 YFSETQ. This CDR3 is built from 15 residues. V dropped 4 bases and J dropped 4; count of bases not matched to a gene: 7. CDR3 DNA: TGCGCCAGCAGCCCAAGCGACAGGGGCGGAAACACCATATATTTT. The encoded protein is CASSPSDRGGNTIYF.

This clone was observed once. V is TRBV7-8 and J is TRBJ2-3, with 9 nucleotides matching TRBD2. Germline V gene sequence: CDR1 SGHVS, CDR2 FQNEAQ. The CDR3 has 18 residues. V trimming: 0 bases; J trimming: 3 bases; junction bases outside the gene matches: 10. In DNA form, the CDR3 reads TGTGCCAGCAGCTTAGCACGGGTGCCTAGCGGGGTGACAGATACGCAGTATTTT. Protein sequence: CASSLARVPSGVTDTQYF.

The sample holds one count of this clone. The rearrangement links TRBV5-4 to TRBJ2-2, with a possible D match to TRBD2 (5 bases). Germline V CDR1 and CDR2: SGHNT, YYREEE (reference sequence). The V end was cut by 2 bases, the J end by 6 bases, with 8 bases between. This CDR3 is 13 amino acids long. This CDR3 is CASSFGIAGELFF. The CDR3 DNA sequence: TGTGCCAGCAGCTTCGGGATAGCCGGGGAGCTGTTTTTT. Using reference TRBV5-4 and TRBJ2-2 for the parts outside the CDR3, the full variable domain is ETGVTQSPTHLIKTRGQQVTLRCSSQSGHNTVSWYQQALGQGPQFIFQYYREEENGRGNFPPRFSGLQFPNYSSELNVNALELDDSALYLCASSFGIAGELFFGEGSRLTVL.

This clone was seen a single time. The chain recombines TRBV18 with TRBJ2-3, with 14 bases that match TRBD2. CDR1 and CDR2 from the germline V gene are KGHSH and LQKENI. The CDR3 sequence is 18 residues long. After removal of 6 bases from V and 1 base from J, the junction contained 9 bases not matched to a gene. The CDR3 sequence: CASSPGLAGVSGTDTQYF. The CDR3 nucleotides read TGTGCCAGCTCCCCGGGACTAGCGGGAGTGTCTGGCACAGATACGCAGTATTTT.

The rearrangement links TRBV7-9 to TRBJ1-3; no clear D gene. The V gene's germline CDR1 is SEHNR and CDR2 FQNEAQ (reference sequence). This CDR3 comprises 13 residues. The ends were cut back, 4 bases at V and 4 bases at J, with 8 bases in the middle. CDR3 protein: CASSSPTGNTIYF. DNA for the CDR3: TGTGCCAGCAGCTCCCCGACGGGAAACACCATATATTTT.

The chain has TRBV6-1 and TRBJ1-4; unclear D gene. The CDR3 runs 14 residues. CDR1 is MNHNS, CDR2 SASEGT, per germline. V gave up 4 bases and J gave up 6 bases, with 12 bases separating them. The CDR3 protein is CASSGEGRYEKLFF. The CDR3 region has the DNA TGTGCCAGCAGTGGGGAGGGCAGGTATGAAAAACTGTTTTTT.

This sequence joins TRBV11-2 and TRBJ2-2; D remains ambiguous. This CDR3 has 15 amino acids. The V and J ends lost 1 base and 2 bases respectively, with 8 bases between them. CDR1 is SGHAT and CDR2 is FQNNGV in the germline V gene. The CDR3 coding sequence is TGTGCCAGCAGCTTAGGGCCAGTTAACACCGGGGAGCTGTTTTTT. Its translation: CASSLGPVNTGELFF.

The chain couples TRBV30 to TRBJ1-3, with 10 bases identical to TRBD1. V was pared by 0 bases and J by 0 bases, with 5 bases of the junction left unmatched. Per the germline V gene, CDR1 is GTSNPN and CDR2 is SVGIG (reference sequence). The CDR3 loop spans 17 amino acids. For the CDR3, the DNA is TGTGCCTGGAGTGTAGGACAGGGGGGGACCTCTGGAAACACCATATATTTT. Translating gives CAWSVGQGGTSGNTIYF.

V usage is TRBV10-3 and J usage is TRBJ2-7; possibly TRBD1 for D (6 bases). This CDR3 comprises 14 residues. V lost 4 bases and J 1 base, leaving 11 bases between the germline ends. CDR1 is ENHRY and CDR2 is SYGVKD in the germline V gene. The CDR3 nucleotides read TGTGCCATCAGTGGACAGGAAAGGTCCTACGAGCAGTACTTC. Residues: CAISGQERSYEQYF.

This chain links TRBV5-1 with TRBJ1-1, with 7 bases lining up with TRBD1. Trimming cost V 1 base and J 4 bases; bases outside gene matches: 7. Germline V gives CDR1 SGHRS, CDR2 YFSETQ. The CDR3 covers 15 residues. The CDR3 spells CASSLLSQGRTEAFF. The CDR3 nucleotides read TGCGCCAGCAGCTTGTTATCACAGGGGCGCACTGAAGCTTTCTTT.

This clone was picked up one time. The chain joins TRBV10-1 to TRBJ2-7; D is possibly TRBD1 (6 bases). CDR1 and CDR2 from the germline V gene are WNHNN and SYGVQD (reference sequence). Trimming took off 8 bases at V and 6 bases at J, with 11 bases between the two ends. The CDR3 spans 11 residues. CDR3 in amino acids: CASGAGAEQYF. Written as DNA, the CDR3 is TGCGCCAGCGGGGCAGGGGCCGAGCAGTACTTC.

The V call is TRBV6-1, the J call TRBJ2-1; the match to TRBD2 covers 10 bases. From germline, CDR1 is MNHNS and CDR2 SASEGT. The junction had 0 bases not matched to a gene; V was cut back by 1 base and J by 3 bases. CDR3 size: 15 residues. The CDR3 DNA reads TGTGCCAGCAGTGAAGGGACTAGCGGCTACAATGAGCAGTTCTTC. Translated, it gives CASSEGTSGYNEQFF.

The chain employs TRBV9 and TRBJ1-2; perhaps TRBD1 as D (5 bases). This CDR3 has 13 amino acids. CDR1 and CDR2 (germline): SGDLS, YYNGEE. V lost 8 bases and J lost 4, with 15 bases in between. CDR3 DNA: TGTGCCAGTAGCCCAGGGCCGATCTATGGCTACACCTTC. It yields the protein CASSPGPIYGYTF.

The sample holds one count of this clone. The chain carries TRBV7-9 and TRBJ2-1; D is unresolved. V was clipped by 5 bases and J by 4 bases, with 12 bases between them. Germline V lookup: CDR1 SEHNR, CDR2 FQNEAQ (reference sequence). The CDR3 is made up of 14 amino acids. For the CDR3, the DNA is TGTGCCAGCAGCCCGGAAGCTTCGTACAATGAGCAGTTCTTC. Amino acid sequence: CASSPEASYNEQFF. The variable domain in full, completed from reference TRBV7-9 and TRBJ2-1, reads DTGVSQNPRHKITKRGQNVTFRCDPISEHNRLYWYRQTLGQGPEFLTYFQNEAQLEKSRLLSDRFSAERPKGSFSTLEIQRTEQGDSAMYLCASSPEASYNEQFFGPGTRLTVL.

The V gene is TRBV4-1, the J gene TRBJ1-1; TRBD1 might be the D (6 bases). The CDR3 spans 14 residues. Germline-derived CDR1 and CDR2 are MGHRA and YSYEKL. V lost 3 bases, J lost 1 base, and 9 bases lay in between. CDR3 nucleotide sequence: TGCGCCAGCAGCCATCCACAGGGGAACACTGAAGCTTTCTTT. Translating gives CASSHPQGNTEAFF.

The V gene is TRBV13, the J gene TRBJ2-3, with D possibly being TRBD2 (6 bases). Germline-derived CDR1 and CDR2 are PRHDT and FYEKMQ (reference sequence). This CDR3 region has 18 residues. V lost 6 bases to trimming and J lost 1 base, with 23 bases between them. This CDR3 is CASRELRWRGSGTDTQYF. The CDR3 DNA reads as TGTGCCAGCAGGGAACTAAGATGGCGGGGTTCCGGCACAGATACGCAGTATTTT.

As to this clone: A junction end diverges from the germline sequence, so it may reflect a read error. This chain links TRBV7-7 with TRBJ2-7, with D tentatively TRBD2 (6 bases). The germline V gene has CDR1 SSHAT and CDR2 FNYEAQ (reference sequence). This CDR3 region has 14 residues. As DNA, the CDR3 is TGTGCTAGCAGCATAGCGGCGGGCTCCTACGAGCAGTACTTC. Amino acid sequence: CASSIAAGSYEQYF.

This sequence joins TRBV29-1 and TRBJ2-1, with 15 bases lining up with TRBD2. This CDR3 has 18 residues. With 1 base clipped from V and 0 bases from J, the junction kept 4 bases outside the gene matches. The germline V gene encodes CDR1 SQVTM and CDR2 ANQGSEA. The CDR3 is CSVEGTSGRDSSYNEQFF. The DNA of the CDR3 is TGCAGCGTTGAAGGGACTAGCGGGAGGGATAGCTCCTACAATGAGCAGTTCTTC.

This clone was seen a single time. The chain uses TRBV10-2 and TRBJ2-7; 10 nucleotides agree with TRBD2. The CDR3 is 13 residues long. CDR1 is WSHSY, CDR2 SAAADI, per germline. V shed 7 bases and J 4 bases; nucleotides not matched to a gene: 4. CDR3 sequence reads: CASTISGGYEQYF. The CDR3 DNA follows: TGCGCCAGCACTATTAGCGGGGGGTACGAGCAGTACTTC.

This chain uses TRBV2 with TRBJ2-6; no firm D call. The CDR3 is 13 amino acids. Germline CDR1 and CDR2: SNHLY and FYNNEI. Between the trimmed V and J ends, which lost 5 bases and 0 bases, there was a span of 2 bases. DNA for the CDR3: TGTGCCAGCAGTAGCTCTGGGGCCAACGTCCTGACTTTC. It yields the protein CASSSSGANVLTF.

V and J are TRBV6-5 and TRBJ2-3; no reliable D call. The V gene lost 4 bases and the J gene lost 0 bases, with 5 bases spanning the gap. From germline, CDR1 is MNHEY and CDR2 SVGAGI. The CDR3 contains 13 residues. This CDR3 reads CASSLDSTDTQYF. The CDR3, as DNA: TGTGCCAGCAGTTTGGACAGCACAGATACGCAGTATTTT.

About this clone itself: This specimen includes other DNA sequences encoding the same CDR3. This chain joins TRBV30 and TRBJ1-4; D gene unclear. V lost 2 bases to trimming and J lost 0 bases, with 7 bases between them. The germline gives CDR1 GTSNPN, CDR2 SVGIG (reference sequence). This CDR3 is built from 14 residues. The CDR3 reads CAWSPDSTNEKLFF. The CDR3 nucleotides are TGTGCCTGGAGTCCCGACTCAACTAATGAAAAACTGTTTTTT.